This T cell receptor beta chain appears in the sequencing data of a study of blood T cells in healthy people across ages. Study-level results: Per million T cells, TCR beta diversity dropped roughly linearly as age increased. Greater diversity and more naive CD4+ cells were seen in long-lived donors than in aged donors.

Combining a sample-barcoded 5' primer with a J-beta primer mix, a second PCR ran for 7 to 11 cycles. TCRdb re-derived calls from the 5' RACE reads in MiXCR, one entry per CDR3 protein. The repertoire holds fewer than 950,000 distinct CDR3 sequences, with approximately 55% as singletons. Trimming removed 4 bases from V and 11 bases from J, with 18 bases in between. Germline V gives CDR1 SQVTM, CDR2 ANQGSEA. The CDR3 has 13 amino acids. Note on this clonotype: Its antigen is as yet unknown.

Peripheral blood samples of approximately 10 milliliters were drawn from each donor. What was sequenced was blood. This rearrangement joins TRBV29-1 to TRBJ2-1; the D is unclear. The sequence was collected from an elderly man in good health. The CDR3 nucleotides are TGCAGCGTTGGAGCCCGAATAGGGAATAAGCAGTTCTTC. It codes for CSVGARIGNKQFF.